One sample yielded the 14 T cell receptor beta chains listed below, sequenced in a study of cytomegalovirus exposure and HLA in healthy donors. Researchers ran the PCR with 60 Vbeta and 13 Jbeta primers. The data were produced by immunoSEQ multiplex PCR, yet TCRdb's version contains in-frame clones alone and is incomplete. The repertoire has roughly 78,000 clones, over 55% of them found once; the top ten carry 5.7%. Sample: PBMCs. The source of these receptors is a man aged 25 to 40 in good health and CMV-seropositive.

This rearrangement joins TRBV5-1 to TRBJ2-2; 11 bases fit TRBD2. Germline values: CDR1 SGHRS, CDR2 YFSETQ. Losses at the gene ends were 4 bases for V and 0 bases for J; bases not matched to a gene: 8. The length of the CDR3 is 18 residues. For the CDR3, the DNA is TGCGCCAGCAGCCCAGCTAGCGGGGGGCTCCCGAACACCGGGGAGCTGTTTTTT. Translating it yields CASSPASGGLPNTGELFF.

CDR3 in DNA: TGTGCCAGCAGCCCAGGGACTAGCGGGAGCCTCAATGAGCAGTTCTTC. This sequence encodes CASSPGTSGSLNEQFF. The chain carries TRBV11-1 and TRBJ2-1, with 14 positions matching TRBD2. CDR1 is SGHAT, CDR2 FQDESV, per germline (reference sequence). V dropped 5 bases and J dropped 6; count of bases not matched to a gene: 6. This CDR3 has 16 amino acids. Together with reference TRBV11-1 and TRBJ2-1, the CDR3 gives the full variable domain: EAEVAQSPRYKITEKSQAVAFWCDPISGHATLYWYRQILGQGPELLVQFQDESVVDDSQLPKDRFSAERLKGVDSTLKIQPAELGDSAMYLCASSPGTSGSLNEQFFGPGTRLTVL.

This chain connects TRBV27 to TRBJ1-6; 7 nucleotides agree with TRBD1. The CDR3 loop spans 14 amino acids. The ends lost 8 bases at V and 8 bases at J; junction bases unmatched: 9. Germline-derived CDR1 and CDR2 are MNHEY and SMNVEV (reference sequence). This CDR3 reads CASQRGTVDSPLHF. The CDR3 region has the DNA TGTGCCAGCCAACGAGGGACAGTGGATTCACCCCTCCACTTT.

The chain carries TRBV7-2 and TRBJ2-7, with 11 positions matching TRBD2. The J segment lost 0 bases and the V segment lost 6 bases, leaving 7 bases of the junction unmatched. Germline lookup yields CDR1 SGHTA and CDR2 FQGNSA. The CDR3 loop spans 16 amino acids. CDR3: CASSPGTSGISYEQYF. The CDR3 region has the DNA TGTGCCAGCAGTCCCGGGACTAGCGGAATCTCCTACGAGCAGTACTTC.

The chain uses TRBV2 and TRBJ2-1; 10 bases agree with TRBD1. Unmatched junction bases numbered 8, after V lost 8 bases and J lost 7 bases. This CDR3 region has 14 residues. Germline CDR1 reads SNHLY; CDR2 reads FYNNEI. CDR3 loop: CASATGGAWNEQFF. In nucleotides, the CDR3 is TGTGCCAGCGCGACAGGGGGCGCTTGGAATGAGCAGTTCTTC.

V gene TRBV11-2 combines with J gene TRBJ2-1; 8 bases fit TRBD2. The CDR3 is 15 amino acids. Germline-derived CDR1 and CDR2 are SGHAT and FQNNGV. With 3 bases clipped from V and 8 bases from J, the junction kept 9 bases outside the gene matches. Written as DNA, the CDR3 is TGTGCCAGCAGCTTTTGGGGCGGGAGGCCCGATGAGCAGTTCTTC. Translated: CASSFWGGRPDEQFF.

This chain links TRBV21-1 with TRBJ1-4. TRBV21-1 is given as a pseudogene. CDR3 length: 17 amino acids. This CDR3 is CASSKALSRTTNEKLFF. The DNA of the CDR3 is TGTGCCAGCAGCAAAGCGCTCTCGAGGACAACTAATGAAAAACTGTTTTTT.

This sequence joins TRBV5-6 and TRBJ2-3, with 8 bases aligning to TRBD1. Germline trimming cut 1 base from V and 0 bases from J; bases unmatched to any gene: 4. The CDR3 is made up of 16 amino acids. Germline V CDR1 and CDR2: SGHDT, YYEEEE. The CDR3 reads CASSLYGTGSTDTQYF. In nucleotides, the CDR3 is TGTGCCAGCAGCTTGTATGGGACAGGCAGCACAGATACGCAGTATTTT.

The sample holds a few counts of this clone. The chain employs TRBV28 and TRBJ2-3, with 12 bases lining up with TRBD2. Germline CDR1 reads MDHEN; CDR2 reads SYDVKM. The CDR3 is 19 residues long. J was trimmed by 2 bases and V by 5 bases; bases with no gene match: 14. The CDR3 nucleotides are TGTGCCAGCAGTCCCCTCCTAGGACTAGCGGGGACCATCACAGATACGCAGTATTTT. It translates to CASSPLLGLAGTITDTQYF.

As for this clone: A junction boundary mismatches the germline segment, possibly from a read error. The CDR3 region has the DNA TGTTCCAGCAGCCCCAGTTCCTACGAGCAGTACTTC. This gives the protein CSSSPSSYEQYF. This sequence joins TRBV7-9 and TRBJ2-7; D gene ambiguous. The CDR3 is made up of 12 amino acids. CDR1 and CDR2 (germline): SEHNR, FQNEAQ (reference sequence).

This chain links TRBV28 with TRBJ1-6; 9 bases match TRBD1. CDR3 length: 15 amino acids. Germline values: CDR1 MDHEN, CDR2 SYDVKM. After removal of 6 bases from V and 4 bases from J, the junction contained 4 bases not matched to a gene. The CDR3 here is CASRSDRGYNSPLHF. The CDR3 DNA reads TGTGCCAGCAGATCGGACAGGGGTTATAATTCACCCCTCCACTTT.

This rearrangement joins TRBV7-2 to TRBJ1-5; 7 nucleotides agree with TRBD1. Germline loops: CDR1 SGHTA, CDR2 FQGNSA. Trimming cost V 2 bases and J 3 bases; bases outside gene matches: 1. This CDR3 region has 14 residues. CDR3 in DNA: TGTGCCAGCAGCTTAACAGGGGCCAATCAGCCCCAGCATTTT. This translates into CASSLTGANQPQHF.

The V and J genes are TRBV18 and TRBJ2-1, with 7 nucleotides matching TRBD1. Trimming removed 5 bases from V and 8 bases from J; junction bases left unmatched: 3. This CDR3 is 12 amino acids long. CDR1 KGHSH and CDR2 LQKENI come from the germline V gene. The CDR3: CASSLTGHEQFF. CDR3 coding DNA: TGTGCCAGCTCATTGACAGGGCATGAGCAGTTCTTC.

The rearrangement joins TRBV6-5 to TRBJ1-1; weak D call: TRBD1 (5 bases). The CDR3 length is 15 residues. Looked up from germline, CDR1 is MNHEY and CDR2 is SVGAGI. The V gene lost 2 bases and the J gene lost 1 base, with 11 bases spanning the gap. The CDR3 here is CASSYRQTPNTEAFF. The DNA of the CDR3 is TGTGCCAGCAGTTACCGACAGACCCCGAACACTGAAGCTTTCTTT.